These 31 T cell receptor beta chains came from one sample sequenced in a study of immune evolution from preneoplasia to lung adenocarcinoma (dated by TCRdb to about 2021). Library preparation used the immunoSEQ multiplex PCR assay. The immuneACCESS repertoire file appears here via TCRdb, limited to in-frame rearrangements. These files lack a portion of the clones; in checked studies, under half of the deficit traces to unresolved V genes, and the cause of the others is not known. In this sample the table shows 3,000 to 4,000 clones, almost 85% of which occur a single time. The top ten clones comprise over 2% of the sample. The sample was FFPE invasive lung adenocarcinoma tissue. The cell subset or site label of this sample denotes: frankly invasive lung adenocarcinoma (ADC). The receptors were gathered from a person in their fifties with lung adenocarcinoma.

This clone has just one count. The rearrangement uses TRBV13 and TRBJ1-1; D may be TRBD1 (6 bases). Per the germline V gene, CDR1 is PRHDT and CDR2 is FYEKMQ (reference sequence). Trimming shortened V by 3 bases and J by 8 bases, and 10 bases separated the two germline ends. The CDR3 contains 12 residues. CDR3: CASSFSTGEAFF. CDR3 sequence (DNA): TGTGCCAGCAGCTTTTCCACAGGGGAAGCTTTCTTT.

This clone was seen a single time. The gene calls are TRBV6-1 and TRBJ1-6, with 10 bases identical to TRBD1. Trimming at V came to 6 bases and at J to 9 bases, leaving 5 bases not matched to a gene. CDR1 is MNHNS and CDR2 is SASEGT in the germline V gene. The CDR3 has 14 residues. The CDR3 reads CASSSDRGLSPLHF. The CDR3 region has the DNA TGTGCCAGCAGCTCCGACAGGGGGCTTTCACCCCTCCACTTT.

The V and J genes are TRBV5-1 and TRBJ1-1; weak D call: TRBD1 (6 bases). Germline V gene lookup returns CDR1 SGHRS and CDR2 YFSETQ. This CDR3 region has 16 residues. The V end was cut by 1 base, the J end by 2 bases, with 15 bases between. The CDR3 loop is CASSLSGGQTNTEAFF. CDR3 nucleotides: TGCGCCAGCAGCTTGAGCGGGGGGCAGACAAACACTGAAGCTTTCTTT.

This clone was seen a handful of times. The chain employs TRBV6-6 and TRBJ2-2; TRBD1 agrees at 8 bases. V lost 7 bases and J lost 4; bases outside the gene matches: 8. The CDR3 spans 15 residues. Germline V gives CDR1 MNHNY, CDR2 SVGAGI (reference sequence). The CDR3: CASTDLGQVTGELFF. CDR3 DNA sequence: TGTGCCAGCACCGACCTGGGACAGGTCACCGGGGAGCTGTTTTTT.

CDR3 region: CASRLKGLEGEQYF. The CDR3 DNA reads TGTGCCAGCAGGCTTAAGGGGCTTGAGGGAGAGCAGTACTTC. This chain links TRBV7-9 with TRBJ2-7; D is possibly TRBD1 or TRBD2 (5 bases each). V lost 6 bases to trimming and J lost 7 bases, with 19 bases between them. The CDR3 extends over 14 amino acids. Germline CDR1 and CDR2: SEHNR and FQNEAQ (reference sequence).

The chain couples TRBV2 to TRBJ1-5; TRBD1 matches at 8 bases. Trimming at V came to 5 bases and at J to 7 bases, leaving 10 bases not matched to a gene. The CDR3 is 15 amino acids. Germline CDR1 is SNHLY and CDR2 is FYNNEI. The CDR3 DNA follows: TGTGCCAGCAGTCTCCGGACAGGGAGGGAACAGCCCCAGCATTTT. Its translation is CASSLRTGREQPQHF.

This chain joins TRBV28 and TRBJ1-4; D is perhaps TRBD1 (6 bases). CDR1 and CDR2 (germline): MDHEN, SYDVKM. The CDR3 loop spans 12 amino acids. The V end lost 8 bases, the J end lost 6 bases, and 10 bases lay between the germline ends. CDR3 DNA: TGTGCCAGCGCGACAGGAGATGAAAAACTGTTTTTT. This codes for CASATGDEKLFF.

The gene calls are TRBV9 and TRBJ1-4; possible D gene TRBD1, 6 bases. This CDR3 is built from 15 residues. In germline, CDR1 is SGDLS, CDR2 YYNGEE. Trimming pared 0 bases from V and 4 bases from J, leaving 10 bases between. CDR3 sequence (DNA): TGTGCCAGCAGCGTAGAGGCAGGGGTTAATGAAAAACTGTTTTTT. It specifies CASSVEAGVNEKLFF.

The chain recombines TRBV19 with TRBJ2-2; D is uncertain. The germline V gene encodes CDR1 LNHDA and CDR2 SQIVND (reference sequence). V lost 5 bases and J 1 base, leaving 8 bases between the germline ends. The CDR3 sequence is 14 residues long. As DNA, the CDR3 is TGTGCCAGTAGTGCCTTAGTGAACACCGGGGAGCTGTTTTTT. This translates into CASSALVNTGELFF.

The genes are TRBV2 and TRBJ2-1, with D possibly being TRBD2 (6 bases). The germline CDR1 and CDR2 sequences are SNHLY and FYNNEI. Trimming cost V 2 bases and J 0 bases, with 8 bases left between them. CDR3 length equals 15 residues. The CDR3 DNA reads TGTGCCAGCAGTGAATGGGGAGGCTCCTACAATGAGCAGTTCTTC. Its protein product is CASSEWGGSYNEQFF.

The rearrangement links TRBV28 to TRBJ1-1, with D possibly TRBD1 on 6 matching bases. The CDR3 runs 13 residues. V lost 5 bases to trimming and J lost 4 bases, with 11 bases between them. The germline CDR1 and CDR2 sequences are MDHEN and SYDVKM. CDR3 region: CASSAVGATEAFF. The DNA for the CDR3 is TGTGCCAGCAGTGCCGTGGGGGCCACTGAAGCTTTCTTT. Complete variable domain (other parts from reference TRBV28 and TRBJ1-1): DVKVTQSSRYLVKRTGEKVFLECVQDMDHENMFWYRQDPGLGLRLIYFSYDVKMKEKGDIPEGYSVSREKKERFSLILESASTNQTSMYLCASSAVGATEAFFGQGTRLTVV.

This chain joins TRBV6-6 and TRBJ1-1; D gene uncertain. Looked up from germline, CDR1 is MNHNY and CDR2 is SVGAGI (reference sequence). Trimming took 2 bases from V and 6 from J, leaving 7 bases between them. This CDR3 contains 12 residues. This CDR3 reads CASSYVGPEAFF. As DNA, the CDR3 is TGTGCCAGCAGTTACGTAGGGCCTGAAGCTTTCTTT.

The chain has TRBV6-6 and TRBJ1-1; 11 bases are a match to TRBD1. Germline V gene data show CDR1 as MNHNY and CDR2 as SVGAGI (reference sequence). The CDR3 length is 13 residues. V shed 6 bases, J shed 5 bases, and the junction held 2 bases outside the gene matches. The CDR3 DNA reads TGTGCCAGCAGCCGGGACAGGGGGACTGAAGCTTTCTTT. The encoded protein is CASSRDRGTEAFF.

This chain uses TRBV5-8 with TRBJ1-5, with 9 bases matching TRBD1. The germline CDR1 and CDR2 sequences are SGHTS and YDEGEE. This CDR3 has 15 residues. V lost 5 bases and J lost 10; bases outside the gene matches: 13. The CDR3 DNA follows: TGTGCCAGCAGTCGTCGGACAGGGGCCTTAGGACCCCAGCATTTT. Amino acid sequence: CASSRRTGALGPQHF.

V is TRBV5-1 and J is TRBJ1-3, with no clear D. Trimming removed 1 base from V and 1 base from J, with 15 bases in between. Germline V gives CDR1 SGHRS, CDR2 YFSETQ. This CDR3 has 17 residues. CDR3 residues: CASSLFGDTLSGNTIYF. In DNA, the CDR3 is TGCGCCAGCAGCTTGTTTGGGGATACCTTATCTGGAAACACCATATATTTT. The full variable domain, in which reference TRBV5-1 and TRBJ1-3 provide the parts outside the CDR3, is KAGVTQTPRYLIKTRGQQVTLSCSPISGHRSVSWYQQTPGQGLQFLFEYFSETQRNKGNFPGRFSGRQFSNSRSEMNVSTLELGDSALYLCASSLFGDTLSGNTIYFGEGSWLTVV.

The gene calls are TRBV11-3 and TRBJ2-2; D is tentatively TRBD1 or TRBD2 (5 bases each). The germline CDR1 and CDR2 sequences are SGHNT and YENEEA. CDR3 length: 17 amino acids. Trimming removed 1 base at V and 1 base at J, with 13 bases between. The CDR3 loop is CASSLGFRDGNTGELFF. CDR3 nucleotides: TGTGCCAGCAGCTTAGGCTTCCGGGACGGGAACACCGGGGAGCTGTTTTTT.

This sequence joins TRBV28 and TRBJ1-5; possibly TRBD1 for D (6 bases). The CDR3 has 16 amino acids. Per the germline V gene, CDR1 is MDHEN and CDR2 is SYDVKM. Trimming took off 1 base at V and 7 bases at J, with 17 bases between the two ends. The CDR3 spells CASSLFVMGAGQPQHF. The CDR3 DNA sequence: TGTGCCAGCAGTTTATTCGTTATGGGGGCAGGACAGCCCCAGCATTTT. The complete variable domain, with remaining parts taken from reference TRBV28 and TRBJ1-5, reads DVKVTQSSRYLVKRTGEKVFLECVQDMDHENMFWYRQDPGLGLRLIYFSYDVKMKEKGDIPEGYSVSREKKERFSLILESASTNQTSMYLCASSLFVMGAGQPQHFGDGTRLSIL.

The V call is TRBV6-1, the J call TRBJ2-3; D is uncertain. This CDR3 has 11 amino acids. The germline CDR1 and CDR2 sequences are MNHNS and SASEGT. V shed 6 bases and J shed 10 bases, with 11 bases lying between them. The CDR3, as DNA: TGTGCCAGCAGGGTAGGGCAGGCGCAGTATTTT. Protein product: CASRVGQAQYF.

The chain has TRBV5-4 and TRBJ1-1; TRBD1 is a possible D gene (5 bases). The CDR3 is 15 residues long. Germline CDR1 reads SGHNT; CDR2 reads YYREEE (reference sequence). V was clipped by 1 base and J by 0 bases, with 10 bases between them. CDR3 bases: TGTGCCAGCAGCTTGCCCAGGGTGATGAACACTGAAGCTTTCTTT. It is translated as CASSLPRVMNTEAFF.

The rearrangement joins TRBV5-5 to TRBJ1-1; TRBD1 aligns across 7 bases. Germline CDR1 reads SGHKS; CDR2 reads YYEKEE (reference sequence). The CDR3 spans 13 residues. The J segment lost 4 bases and the V segment lost 3 bases, leaving 3 bases of the junction unmatched. The CDR3, as DNA: TGTGCCAGCAGCTCGACAGGGACCACTGAAGCTTTCTTT. This encodes CASSSTGTTEAFF.

The rearrangement joins TRBV15 to TRBJ2-4; 7 nucleotides line up with TRBD2. This CDR3 has 17 residues. The germline CDR1 and CDR2 sequences are LNHNV and YYDKDF (reference sequence). V was clipped by 0 bases and J by 0 bases; unmatched bases: 5. CDR3 residues: CATSRDFSGIAKNIQYF. The CDR3 bases are TGTGCCACCAGCAGAGATTTCAGCGGGATAGCCAAAAACATTCAGTACTTC.

This clone was counted once. The chain joins TRBV18 to TRBJ2-5, with unresolved D. The length of the CDR3 is 13 residues. Germline V gene sequence: CDR1 KGHSH, CDR2 LQKENI. Trimming took 8 bases from V and 5 from J, leaving 15 bases between them. The CDR3 DNA sequence: TGTGCCAGCCACGGATGGGAACCGGAGACCCAGTACTTC. It encodes CASHGWEPETQYF.

The CDR3 region is CASSQVSNGELFF. The CDR3 region has the DNA TGTGCCAGCAGTCAGGTATCTAACGGGGAGCTGTTTTTT. The chain combines TRBV6-1 with TRBJ2-2, with D uncertain. Per the germline V gene, CDR1 is MNHNS and CDR2 is SASEGT. This CDR3 has 13 amino acids. The V and J ends lost 5 bases and 7 bases respectively, with 11 bases between them.

This chain connects TRBV27 to TRBJ2-6; either TRBD1 or TRBD2 may fit D (5 bases each). V was shortened by 7 bases and J by 1 base, with 20 bases between the two germline ends. This CDR3 has 18 residues. Germline assignment: CDR1 MNHEY and CDR2 SMNVEV (reference sequence). The CDR3 here is CASKDPRDGVSGANVLTF. CDR3 sequence (DNA): TGTGCCAGCAAGGATCCGAGGGACGGAGTTTCTGGGGCCAACGTCCTGACTTTC.

This clone was counted once. This sequence joins TRBV14 and TRBJ2-7; D perhaps matches TRBD1 (6 bases). Germline values: CDR1 SGHDN, CDR2 FVKESK. V gave up 4 bases and J gave up 4 bases, with 17 bases separating them. The CDR3 runs to 15 residues. The CDR3 reads CASSLLDSSYYEQYF. The CDR3 DNA sequence: TGTGCCAGCAGCCTCCTGGACAGTTCCTATTACGAGCAGTACTTC. Complete variable domain (other parts from reference TRBV14 and TRBJ2-7): EAGVTQFPSHSVIEKGQTVTLRCDPISGHDNLYWYRRVMGKEIKFLLHFVKESKQDESGMPNNRFLAERTGGTYSTLKVQPAELEDSGVYFCASSLLDSSYYEQYFGPGTRLTVT.

This clone was seen more than once but under ten times. V gene TRBV9 combines with J gene TRBJ2-7; possible D gene TRBD2, 5 bases. Germline CDR1 and CDR2: SGDLS and YYNGEE. The CDR3 contains 15 residues. V was shortened by 0 bases and J by 2 bases, with 12 bases between the two germline ends. CDR3 sequence (DNA): TGTGCCAGCAGCGTAGGAAGCGGCAAAACCTACGAGCAGTACTTC. Its translation: CASSVGSGKTYEQYF.

The chain joins TRBV9 to TRBJ1-2, with D maybe TRBD1 (6 bases). The germline V gene has CDR1 SGDLS and CDR2 YYNGEE. Trimming cost V 3 bases and J 3 bases, with 12 bases left between them. The CDR3 is 14 amino acids. CDR3 in amino acids: CASSATGLHYGYTF. The CDR3 DNA reads TGTGCCAGCAGCGCCACAGGGTTGCACTATGGCTACACCTTC.

This chain connects TRBV9 to TRBJ2-7, with TRBD2 identical over 7 bases. Germline CDR1 reads SGDLS; CDR2 reads YYNGEE. Losses at the gene ends were 0 bases for V and 1 base for J; bases not matched to a gene: 4. This CDR3 is 15 amino acids long. CDR3 amino acids: CASSVGAAGSYEQYF. The CDR3 DNA follows: TGTGCCAGCAGCGTAGGAGCAGCGGGGTCCTACGAGCAGTACTTC.

The V gene is TRBV7-3, the J gene TRBJ2-2; D is ambiguous. Germline-derived CDR1 and CDR2 are SGHTA and FQGTGA. Trimming took 6 bases from V and 0 from J, leaving 8 bases between them. CDR3 length: 14 residues. The CDR3 DNA is TGTGCCAGCAGTCCGAGCCCGAACACCGGGGAGCTGTTTTTT. This translates into CASSPSPNTGELFF.

The rearrangement links TRBV5-1 to TRBJ2-5; possible D gene TRBD2, 5 bases. The ends were cut back, 2 bases at V and 3 bases at J, with 14 bases in the middle. The CDR3 extends over 15 amino acids. Germline CDR1 and CDR2: SGHRS and YFSETQ. The DNA of the CDR3 is TGCGCCAGCAGCTTTGGAGGTCGACAAGAAGAGACCCAGTACTTC. Its translation: CASSFGGRQEETQYF.

V gene TRBV28 combines with J gene TRBJ1-2; perhaps TRBD1 as D (5 bases). Germline V gene lookup returns CDR1 MDHEN and CDR2 SYDVKM. V was shortened by 8 bases and J by 7 bases, with 14 bases between the two germline ends. The CDR3 length is 12 residues. The CDR3 coding sequence is TGTGCCAGCCAGAGCGGGGGTGCTGGCTACACCTTC. Translated, it gives CASQSGGAGYTF.